The clone carrying this T cell receptor beta chain was counted between two and nine times. Its antigen is undetermined. Trimming took off 4 bases at V and 2 bases at J, with 14 bases between the two ends. The CDR3 runs to 15 residues. Germline loops: CDR1 MRHNA, CDR2 SNTAGT. The data were obtained in a study of shared clonotypes between healthy human individuals. Points from the study as a whole: Only blood was sampled, and tissue TCR repertoires likely differ from blood ones.

Assay: immunoSEQ multiplex PCR; the TCRdb copy retains only in-frame clones and omits some. Of 150,000 to 200,000 clones detected, 66% appear once; the ten largest clones hold more than 9%. This clonotype originated in a man under 40 in good health. Sequenced sample: memory CD4+ T cells sorted from blood. The subset: CD45RA-negative fraction. This chain uses TRBV6-4 with TRBJ1-2; D unresolved. CDR3 DNA: TGTGCCAGCAGTGCCGGCCCCAGTGGGAACTATGGCTACACCTTC. It specifies CASSAGPSGNYGYTF.